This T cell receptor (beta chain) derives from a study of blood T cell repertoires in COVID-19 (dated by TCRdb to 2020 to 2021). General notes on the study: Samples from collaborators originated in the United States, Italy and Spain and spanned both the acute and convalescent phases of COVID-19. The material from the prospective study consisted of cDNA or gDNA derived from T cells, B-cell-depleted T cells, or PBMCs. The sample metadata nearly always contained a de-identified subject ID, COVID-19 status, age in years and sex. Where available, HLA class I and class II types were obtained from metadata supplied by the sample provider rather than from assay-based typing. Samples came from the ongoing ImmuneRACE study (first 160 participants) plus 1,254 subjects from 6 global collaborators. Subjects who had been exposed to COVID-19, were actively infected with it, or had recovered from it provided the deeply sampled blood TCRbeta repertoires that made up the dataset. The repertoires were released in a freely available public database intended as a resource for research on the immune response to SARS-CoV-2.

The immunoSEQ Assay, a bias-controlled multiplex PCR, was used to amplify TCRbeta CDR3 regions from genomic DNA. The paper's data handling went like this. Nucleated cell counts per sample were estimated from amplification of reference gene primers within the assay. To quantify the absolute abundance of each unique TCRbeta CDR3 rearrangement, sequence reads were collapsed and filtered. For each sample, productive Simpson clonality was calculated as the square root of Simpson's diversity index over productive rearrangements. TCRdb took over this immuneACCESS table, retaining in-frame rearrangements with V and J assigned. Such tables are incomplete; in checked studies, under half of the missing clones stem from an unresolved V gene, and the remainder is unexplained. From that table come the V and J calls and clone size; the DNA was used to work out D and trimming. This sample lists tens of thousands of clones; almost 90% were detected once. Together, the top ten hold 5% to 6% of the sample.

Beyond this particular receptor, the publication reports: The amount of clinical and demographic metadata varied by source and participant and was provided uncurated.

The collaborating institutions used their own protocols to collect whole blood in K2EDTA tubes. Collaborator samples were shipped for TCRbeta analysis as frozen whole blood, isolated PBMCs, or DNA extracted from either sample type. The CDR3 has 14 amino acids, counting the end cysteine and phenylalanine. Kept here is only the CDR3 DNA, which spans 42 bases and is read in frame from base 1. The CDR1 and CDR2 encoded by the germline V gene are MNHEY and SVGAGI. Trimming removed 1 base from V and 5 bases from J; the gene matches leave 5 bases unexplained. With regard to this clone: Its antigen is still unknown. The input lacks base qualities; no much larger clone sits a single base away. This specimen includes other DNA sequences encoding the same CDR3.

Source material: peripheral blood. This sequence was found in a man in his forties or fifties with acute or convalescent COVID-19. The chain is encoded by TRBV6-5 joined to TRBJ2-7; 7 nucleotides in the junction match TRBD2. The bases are TGTGCCAGCAGTTACTGGCGGGAGCACAACGAGCAGTACTTC. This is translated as CASSYWREHNEQYF.